The entry below describes one T cell receptor beta chain. Its antigen is not known. PCR primers comprised 60 Vbeta and 13 Jbeta primers. Measured with immunoSEQ multiplex PCR; TCRdb has only the in-frame clones, and not every one. The sample shows more than 110,000 clones, about two thirds of them seen only once. This specimen comes from a study of cytomegalovirus exposure and HLA in healthy donors. There are 14 residues in the CDR3. Germline CDR1 SNHLY, CDR2 FYNNEI. Trimming took 4 bases from V and 3 from J; bases not matched to a gene: 4. Study findings and constraints: Earlier analysis yielded a pattern in which most TCR beta V segments were productive about 87% or about 30% of the time. As was reported, the HLA-A and HLA-B alleles of most subjects were accurately predicted from TCR beta sequences. Presence/absence analysis assumed near-uniform sequencing depth across donors. Later analysis demonstrated an association between a missense DCLRE1C variant and TCR beta V- and J-gene trimming.

The TCR comes from a woman aged 55-75 years in good health and CMV-seropositive. The sample was PBMCs. The chain has TRBV2 and TRBJ1-2; TRBD1 matches at 8 bases. For the CDR3, the DNA is TGTGCCAGCAGTGTGGACAGGGCTGACTATGGCTACACCTTC. This sequence encodes CASSVDRADYGYTF.